A selection of T cell receptor beta chains follows, all from one sample in a study of brain T cells in children with intractable seizures. Method: immunoSEQ multiplex PCR; TCRdb's copy keeps in-frame clones and lacks some. Of 20,000 to 25,000 clones in the sample, 90% to 95% were seen once. Sequenced here: peripheral blood, sampled at surgery. Receptor source: a boy aged 10-17 years with focal cortical dysplasia and intractable seizures. Both conserved end residues are part of each CDR3. D genes are given only for firm matches. Size is stated for part of the rows, as once, few or many counts, or as a class when the clone is expanded.

len	v_gene	j_gene	d_gene	abundance	CDR3aa	CDR3nt
16	TRBV7-9	TRBJ2-3	-	-	CASTPEGLTSTDTQYF	TGTGCCAGCACCCCGGAGGGACTGACTAGCACAGATACGCAGTATTTT
18	TRBV5-5	TRBJ2-4	-	once	CASSLASPSLLAKNIQYF	TGTGCCAGCAGCTTGGCCAGTCCCAGCCTACTAGCCAAAAACATTCAGTACTTC
15	TRBV5-1	TRBJ2-3	-	once	CASSHRDPATDTQYF	TGCGCCAGCAGCCACCGGGACCCCGCAACAGATACGCAGTATTTT
14	TRBV4-1	TRBJ1-1	-	-	CASNSGRTGTEAFF	TGCGCCAGCAATTCAGGGCGAACGGGAACTGAAGCTTTCTTT
14	TRBV21-1	TRBJ1-2	-	once	CASSKVKTPNGYTF	TGTGCCAGCAGCAAAGTTAAGACACCCAATGGCTACACCTTC
12	TRBV24-1	TRBJ1-1	-	-	CATSDFDSGAFF	TGTGCCACCAGTGATTTCGACAGTGGGGCTTTCTTT
14	TRBV6-1	TRBJ1-6	TRBD1	-	CASSEEGQPWPLHF	TGTGCCAGCAGTGAAGAGGGACAGCCCTGGCCCCTCCACTTT
15	TRBV18	TRBJ1-3	-	once	CASSPGEKRGNTIYF	TGTGCCAGCTCACCCGGAGAGAAGCGTGGAAACACCATATATTTT
15	TRBV5-1	TRBJ2-7	-	-	CASSLEGTLGYEQYF	TGCGCCAGCAGCTTAGAAGGGACACTTGGATACGAGCAGTACTTC
14	TRBV5-6	TRBJ1-3	-	-	CASSLGIQVDTIYF	TGTGCCAGCAGCTTGGGGATTCAGGTGGACACCATATATTTT
16	TRBV2	TRBJ2-1	TRBD2	-	CASRQGLAVSYNEQFF	TGTGCCAGCAGGCAGGGACTAGCGGTCTCCTACAATGAGCAGTTCTTC
14	TRBV11-2	TRBJ1-1	-	-	CASSLPAGRVEAFF	TGTGCCAGCAGTTTACCCGCTGGACGGGTTGAAGCTTTCTTT
14	TRBV4-1	TRBJ1-3	-	-	CASSSGAAGNTIYF	TGCGCCAGCAGCTCGGGGGCTGCAGGAAACACCATATATTTT
14	TRBV19	TRBJ2-1	TRBD1	-	CASSHRGSYNEQFF	TGTGCCAGCTCTCACAGGGGCTCTTACAATGAGCAGTTCTTC
14	TRBV6-5	TRBJ1-1	-	-	CASSYSQGWTEAFF	TGTGCCAGCAGTTACTCGCAGGGTTGGACTGAAGCTTTCTTT
14	TRBV10-3	TRBJ2-2	TRBD1	-	CAISTGGNTGELFF	TGTGCCATCAGCACAGGGGGCAACACCGGGGAGCTGTTTTTT
11	TRBV6-5	TRBJ2-3	-	-	CASSYSDTQYF	TGTGCCAGCAGTTACTCAGATACGCAGTATTTT
15	TRBV4-1	TRBJ1-2	-	once	CASSQDLGQIYGYTF	TGCGCCAGCAGCCAAGATTTAGGACAGATCTATGGCTACACCTTC
15	TRBV14	TRBJ1-2	TRBD1	-	CASSRLGQGDYGYTF	TGTGCCAGCAGCCGCTTGGGACAGGGTGACTATGGCTACACCTTC
14	TRBV28	TRBJ1-2	TRBD1	-	CASSSTGGLDGYTF	TGTGCCAGCAGTTCCACAGGGGGCTTGGACGGCTACACCTTC
14	TRBV5-1	TRBJ1-2	TRBD1	-	CASRRTGGTYGYTF	TGCGCCAGCAGAAGGACAGGGGGCACCTATGGCTACACCTTC
16	TRBV7-9	TRBJ2-7	-	-	CASSLARGHTTYEQYF	TGTGCCAGCAGCTTAGCCCGCGGACACACCACCTACGAGCAGTACTTC
13	TRBV5-1	TRBJ1-2	-	-	CASSPGPRPGYTF	TGCGCCAGCAGCCCTGGTCCGCGTCCTGGCTACACCTTC
12	TRBV29-1	TRBJ2-2	-	-	CSSPGDTGELFF	TGCAGCTCCCCAGGGGATACCGGGGAGCTGTTTTTT
13	TRBV5-6	TRBJ1-1	-	few	CASSLELNTDAFF	TGTGCCAGCAGCTTGGAACTTAATACGGACGCTTTCTTT
15	TRBV6-5	TRBJ1-5	-	-	CASSSLGQANQPQHF	TGTGCCAGCAGTTCCCTGGGCCAGGCCAATCAGCCCCAGCATTTT
13	TRBV7-2	TRBJ2-5	-	-	CASSLAGTETQYF	TGTGCCAGCAGCTTAGCAGGGACTGAGACCCAGTACTTC
16	TRBV4-2	TRBJ2-3	-	-	CASSQESGGFTDTQYF	TGTGCCAGCAGCCAAGAATCCGGGGGATTCACAGATACGCAGTATTTT